Below are 30 T cell receptor beta chains sequenced from a single sample in a study of T cell responses to AZD1222 COVID-19 vaccine. Measured with immunoSEQ multiplex PCR; TCRdb has only the in-frame clones, and not every one. The sample comprises some 90,000 clones, 88% of which are singletons, and around 17% rests with the top ten. This material consisted of peripheral blood, taken on day 0 of AZD1222 vaccination. The source of these receptors is an adult in good health.

The CDR3 DNA reads TGTGCCAGCAGTCAGGACAAGTTCACCTTC. Encoded protein: CASSQDKFTF. The chain has TRBV25-1 and TRBJ1-2; perhaps TRBD1 as D (5 bases). The V end was cut by 5 bases, the J end by 13 bases, with 11 bases between. Germline V gives CDR1 MGHDK, CDR2 SYGVNS. The length of the CDR3 is 10 residues.

The chain carries TRBV24-1 and TRBJ2-1; D is tentatively TRBD1 or TRBD2 (5 bases each). Germline CDR1 KGHDR, CDR2 SFDVKD. Trimming took off 6 bases at V and 0 bases at J, with 26 bases between the two ends. This CDR3 is 20 amino acids long. The CDR3 loop is CATSSGKERTGQGSYNEQFF. The CDR3 nucleotides are TGTGCCACCAGTTCCGGGAAAGAACGTACCGGACAAGGCTCCTACAATGAGCAGTTCTTC.

The gene calls are TRBV5-4 and TRBJ2-7; weak D call: TRBD2 (6 bases). Between the trimmed V and J ends, which lost 1 base and 5 bases, there was a span of 16 bases. The CDR3 is made up of 15 amino acids. CDR1 is SGHNT, CDR2 YYREEE, per germline (reference sequence). CDR3 protein: CASSLRGGMAHEQYF. The CDR3 DNA is TGTGCCAGCAGCTTGCGTGGCGGGATGGCGCACGAGCAGTACTTC.

This chain connects TRBV27 to TRBJ1-1, with D uncertain. Between the trimmed V and J ends, which lost 3 bases and 4 bases, there was a span of 12 bases. This CDR3 has 14 residues. In germline, CDR1 is MNHEY, CDR2 SMNVEV (reference sequence). CDR3 in DNA: TGTGCCAGCAGTTTTCTGGGGTTGGGCACTGAAGCTTTCTTT. Translation: CASSFLGLGTEAFF.

This chain uses TRBV2 with TRBJ1-6, with D maybe TRBD1 (5 bases). V lost 2 bases, J lost 10 bases, and 18 bases lay in between. The CDR3 runs to 16 residues. Germline loops: CDR1 SNHLY, CDR2 FYNNEI. The CDR3 DNA sequence: TGTGCCAGCAGTGAACTTACGGCAGGGTGGTTGTCACCCCTCCACTTT. Protein product: CASSELTAGWLSPLHF.

The chain couples TRBV9 to TRBJ1-4, with unresolved D. The CDR3 covers 14 residues. The germline V gene encodes CDR1 SGDLS and CDR2 YYNGEE. V was clipped by 0 bases and J by 8 bases, with 11 bases between them. CDR3 sequence (DNA): TGTGCCAGCAGCGTAGAAGGGTGGGGAGAAAAACTGTTTTTT. Translated, it gives CASSVEGWGEKLFF.

The sample holds one count of this clone. CDR3 bases: TGTGCCAGTAGTATGGGTAGGGACAGTTCCGATGACACCTTC. It specifies CASSMGRDSSDDTF. The chain employs TRBV19 and TRBJ1-2, with 7 bases matching TRBD1. The J segment lost 12 bases and the V segment lost 3 bases, leaving 13 bases of the junction unmatched. Germline-derived CDR1 and CDR2 are LNHDA and SQIVND (reference sequence). This CDR3 is built from 14 residues.

This chain joins TRBV6-5 and TRBJ1-2; no clear D. The CDR3 sequence is 14 residues long. Germline assignment: CDR1 MNHEY and CDR2 SVGAGI. V was clipped by 5 bases and J by 7 bases, with 17 bases between them. For the CDR3, the DNA is TGTGCCAGCAGTAAACATGGGAGCAAGGGTGGCTACACCTTC. As protein: CASSKHGSKGGYTF.

This clone was counted a single time. The chain uses TRBV18 and TRBJ1-6; D perhaps matches TRBD1 (5 bases). Trimming removed 2 bases from V and 5 bases from J, with 7 bases in between. CDR3 length: 14 amino acids. Germline loops: CDR1 KGHSH, CDR2 LQKENI. The CDR3 coding sequence is TGTGCCAGCTCACCATCGGGGGATAATTCACCCCTCCACTTT. It codes for CASSPSGDNSPLHF.

The genes are TRBV5-1 and TRBJ2-2, with 7 nucleotides matching TRBD1. V lost 0 bases to trimming and J lost 8 bases; unmatched junction nucleotides: 10. The CDR3 runs 16 residues. The germline V gene encodes CDR1 SGHRS and CDR2 YFSETQ. In nucleotides, the CDR3 is TGCGCCAGCAGCTTGGGAAGCAACAGGGGTCCGGGGGAGCTGTTTTTT. Protein sequence: CASSLGSNRGPGELFF.

CDR3 coding DNA: TGTGCCAGCAGCTTAGATCCAGGGCCCGGGGAGCTGTTTTTT. This sequence encodes CASSLDPGPGELFF. This chain links TRBV7-9 with TRBJ2-2; maybe TRBD1 (5 bases). This CDR3 contains 14 residues. With 1 base removed from V and 6 bases from J, the gap between germline ends came to 9 bases. Looked up from germline, CDR1 is SEHNR and CDR2 is FQNEAQ (reference sequence). Full variable domain (outside the CDR3, taken from reference TRBV7-9 and TRBJ2-2): DTGVSQNPRHKITKRGQNVTFRCDPISEHNRLYWYRQTLGQGPEFLTYFQNEAQLEKSRLLSDRFSAERPKGSFSTLEIQRTEQGDSAMYLCASSLDPGPGELFFGEGSRLTVL.

The chain uses TRBV29-1 and TRBJ1-1; no reliable D call. The V gene lost 7 bases and the J gene lost 5 bases, with 8 bases spanning the gap. CDR3 length equals 10 residues. CDR1 SQVTM and CDR2 ANQGSEA come from the germline V gene. This chain's CDR3 is CSGVRTEAFF. The DNA of the CDR3 is TGCAGCGGGGTTCGGACTGAAGCTTTCTTT.

J is TRBJ1-1 and V is TRBV4-2; 7 nucleotides line up with TRBD1. This CDR3 contains 13 residues. Germline V gives CDR1 LGHNA, CDR2 YNFKEQ. The J segment lost 0 bases and the V segment lost 8 bases, leaving 3 bases of the junction unmatched. CDR3 nucleotides: TGTGCCAGCGGGGGACAGTTGAACACTGAAGCTTTCTTT. It yields the protein CASGGQLNTEAFF.

The CDR3 here is CASSVEGTNEKLFF. As DNA, the CDR3 is TGTGCCAGCAGCGTAGAGGGTACTAATGAAAAACTGTTTTTT. The J gene is TRBJ1-4, the V gene TRBV9; D gene ambiguous. This CDR3 spans 14 amino acids. CDR1 SGDLS and CDR2 YYNGEE come from the germline V gene. V was cut by 0 bases and J by 2 bases, with 5 bases left in between.

A few counts support this clone. The chain links TRBV5-1 to TRBJ1-1, with unresolved D. CDR1 and CDR2 (germline): SGHRS, YFSETQ. The CDR3 spans 13 residues. With 0 bases removed from V and 6 bases from J, the gap between germline ends came to 9 bases. CDR3 in DNA: TGCGCCAGCAGCTTGGGTTCAGGAGCTGAAGCTTTCTTT. Its protein product is CASSLGSGAEAFF.

The CDR3 DNA reads as TGTGCCAGCAGCACAGGAGGTTCCTCTGGAAACACCATATATTTT. Residues: CASSTGGSSGNTIYF. The chain uses TRBV6-6 and TRBJ1-3; possible D gene TRBD1, 5 bases. The CDR3 runs to 15 residues. Between the trimmed V and J ends, which lost 6 bases and 0 bases, there was a span of 12 bases. Per the germline V gene, CDR1 is MNHNY and CDR2 is SVGAGI (reference sequence).

In its sample, this clone was seen a few times. CDR3 nucleotides: TGTGCCAGCAGATTTAGCGGGACGAACACCGGGGAGCTGTTTTTT. Its translation: CASRFSGTNTGELFF. The chain uses TRBV5-4 and TRBJ2-2, with 8 bases fitting TRBD2. The germline gives CDR1 SGHNT, CDR2 YYREEE (reference sequence). V shed 5 bases, J shed 0 bases, and the junction held 3 bases outside the gene matches. This CDR3 is 15 amino acids long.

The V call is TRBV5-1, the J call TRBJ1-5, with D possibly TRBD1 on 5 matching bases. In germline, CDR1 is SGHRS, CDR2 YFSETQ. The V gene lost 0 bases and the J gene lost 6 bases, with 13 bases spanning the gap. CDR3 length: 15 residues. In DNA form, the CDR3 reads TGCGCCAGCAGCTTGGATCCAGGGCTAGGTCAGCCCCAGCATTTT. It yields the protein CASSLDPGLGQPQHF.

V usage is TRBV19 and J usage is TRBJ2-2; the D call may be TRBD1 or TRBD2 (5 bases each). V was cut by 3 bases and J by 2 bases, with 10 bases left in between. The germline V gene encodes CDR1 LNHDA and CDR2 SQIVND (reference sequence). The length of the CDR3 is 15 residues. The DNA for the CDR3 is TGTGCCAGTAGTATGGGGGTGGGTAACACCGGGGAGCTGTTTTTT. This sequence encodes CASSMGVGNTGELFF. Full variable domain (outside the CDR3, taken from reference TRBV19 and TRBJ2-2): DGGITQSPKYLFRKEGQNVTLSCEQNLNHDAMYWYRQDPGQGLRLIYYSQIVNDFQKGDIAEGYSVSREKKESFPLTVTSAQKNPTAFYLCASSMGVGNTGELFFGEGSRLTVL.

V is TRBV11-2 and J is TRBJ2-1; no reliable D call. Per the germline V gene, CDR1 is SGHAT and CDR2 is FQNNGV. The CDR3 has 16 amino acids. Trimming cost V 5 bases and J 6 bases, with 20 bases left between them. As DNA, the CDR3 is TGTGCCAGCAGCCCGGATTCCCAGCCGGGCCTCAATGAGCAGTTCTTC. This codes for CASSPDSQPGLNEQFF.

This chain uses TRBV2 with TRBJ2-7; 13 nucleotides agree with TRBD2. In germline, CDR1 is SNHLY, CDR2 FYNNEI. The CDR3 sequence is 15 residues long. Trimming removed 6 bases from V and 7 bases from J; junction bases left unmatched: 9. CDR3 nucleotide sequence: TGTGCCAGCAGGCAAGGTACTAGCGGGAGGGGAGAGCAGTACTTC. This sequence encodes CASRQGTSGRGEQYF.

V usage is TRBV5-1 and J usage is TRBJ1-6; D not resolved. From germline, CDR1 is SGHRS and CDR2 YFSETQ. The CDR3 runs 15 residues. V was cut by 0 bases and J by 7 bases, with 11 bases left in between. CDR3 DNA: TGCGCCAGCAGCTTGGTTGTCAGTAAAAATTCACCCCTCCACTTT. Translated: CASSLVVSKNSPLHF.

The chain recombines TRBV19 with TRBJ2-1, with D perhaps matching TRBD2 (5 bases). Looked up from germline, CDR1 is LNHDA and CDR2 is SQIVND (reference sequence). The V end lost 1 base, the J end lost 9 bases, and 10 bases lay between the germline ends. The CDR3 totals 13 residues. The CDR3: CASSIARTLEQFF. CDR3 sequence (DNA): TGTGCCAGTAGTATAGCCCGGACTCTTGAGCAGTTCTTC.

This clone was detected once. The CDR3 here is CAARTSGSAGSDTQYF. CDR3 sequence (DNA): TGTGCCGCTCGGACTAGCGGGAGCGCCGGGTCAGATACGCAGTATTTT. The gene calls are TRBV27 and TRBJ2-3; 13 bases are a match to TRBD2. CDR1 is MNHEY and CDR2 is SMNVEV in the germline V gene (reference sequence). The trim removed 11 bases at V and 4 bases at J, leaving 12 bases unmatched. The CDR3 spans 16 residues.

V is TRBV6-2 or TRBV6-3 and J is TRBJ2-7; 11 nucleotides agree with TRBD2. The germline V gene encodes CDR1 MNHEY and CDR2 SVGEGT. The CDR3 loop spans 16 amino acids. J was trimmed by 2 bases and V by 2 bases; bases with no gene match: 5. The CDR3 loop reads CASSYATSGRAYEQYF. The CDR3 DNA sequence: TGTGCCAGCAGTTACGCCACTAGCGGGAGAGCCTACGAGCAGTACTTC.

The genes are TRBV6-5 and TRBJ1-5; D call uncertain. Between the trimmed V and J ends, which lost 7 bases and 0 bases, there was a span of 10 bases. This CDR3 is built from 14 residues. Germline-derived CDR1 and CDR2 are MNHEY and SVGAGI. Here the CDR3 reads CASKAGSSNQPQHF. The CDR3 nucleotides are TGTGCCAGCAAGGCCGGCAGTAGCAATCAGCCCCAGCATTTT.

The gene calls are TRBV5-1 and TRBJ1-2; D may be TRBD1 (5 bases). There are 16 residues in the CDR3. Germline lookup yields CDR1 SGHRS and CDR2 YFSETQ. The V end lost 0 bases, the J end lost 10 bases, and 22 bases lay between the germline ends. CDR3 loop: CASSLAPRVEGATYTF. CDR3 sequence (DNA): TGCGCCAGCAGCTTGGCCCCCAGGGTAGAAGGGGCAACCTACACCTTC. Supplemented by reference TRBV5-1 and TRBJ1-2, the full variable domain reads KAGVTQTPRYLIKTRGQQVTLSCSPISGHRSVSWYQQTPGQGLQFLFEYFSETQRNKGNFPGRFSGRQFSNSRSEMNVSTLELGDSALYLCASSLAPRVEGATYTFGSGTRLTVV.

This clone was picked up one time. This chain links TRBV28 with TRBJ1-5; TRBD1 aligns across 10 bases. The germline gives CDR1 MDHEN, CDR2 SYDVKM. The CDR3 totals 15 residues. V lost 5 bases to trimming and J lost 7 bases; unmatched junction nucleotides: 8. In DNA form, the CDR3 reads TGTGCCAGCAGTCTGTTGGCGGGACAGGGGCAGCCCCAGCATTTT. Protein: CASSLLAGQGQPQHF. The variable domain in full, completed from reference TRBV28 and TRBJ1-5, reads DVKVTQSSRYLVKRTGEKVFLECVQDMDHENMFWYRQDPGLGLRLIYFSYDVKMKEKGDIPEGYSVSREKKERFSLILESASTNQTSMYLCASSLLAGQGQPQHFGDGTRLSIL.

This sequence joins TRBV6-6 and TRBJ1-3; D might be TRBD1 (6 bases). CDR1 MNHNY and CDR2 SVGAGI come from the germline V gene (reference sequence). Trimming shortened V by 2 bases and J by 0 bases, and 11 bases separated the two germline ends. The CDR3 is 16 residues long. The CDR3 sequence: CASSYRDTGSGNTIYF. In DNA, the CDR3 is TGTGCCAGCAGTTACCGGGACACGGGCTCTGGAAACACCATATATTTT.

The chain recombines TRBV27 with TRBJ1-1, with 7 positions matching TRBD1. Per the germline V gene, CDR1 is MNHEY and CDR2 is SMNVEV (reference sequence). CDR3 length equals 14 residues. J was trimmed by 3 bases and V by 10 bases; bases with no gene match: 11. The CDR3 protein is CATFRTGVYTEAFF. The DNA of the CDR3 is TGTGCCACCTTTAGAACAGGGGTCTACACTGAAGCTTTCTTT.